These T cell receptor beta chains were read from a single sample in a study of blood T cell repertoires in COVID-19. Some clones are missing from TCRdb's copy, which holds only in-frame ones; the method was immunoSEQ multiplex PCR. The table records around 450,000 clones, about 85% of them present only once. Sample: PBMCs or T cells enriched from blood (not recorded which). These TCRs come from a woman aged 18-29 years with acute COVID-19. Both conserved end residues are part of each CDR3. Fields, in order: V gene, D gene, clone size, J gene, CDR3 DNA, CDR3 protein. A D gene is named only where the DNA matches it firmly. Expanded clones get a size class; other rows say once, few or many, or leave the size out.

v_call: TRBV5-1
d_call: TRBD1
clone_size: .
j_call: TRBJ2-3
cdr3_nt: TGCGCCAGCAGGAAGGGGGCGCTGGGCACAGATACGCAGTATTTT
cdr3_aa: CASRKGALGTDTQYF

v_call: TRBV2
d_call: TRBD1
clone_size: .
j_call: TRBJ2-2
cdr3_nt: TGTGCCAGCAGTAAGACAGGGAACGCCGGGGAGCTGTTTTTT
cdr3_aa: CASSKTGNAGELFF

v_call: TRBV7-9
d_call: .
clone_size: .
j_call: TRBJ2-5
cdr3_nt: TGTGCCAGCAGCTTAGTCGAAGAGACCCAGTACTTC
cdr3_aa: CASSLVEETQYF

v_call: TRBV18
d_call: .
clone_size: .
j_call: TRBJ1-2
cdr3_nt: TGTGCCAGCTCTCCCGAACCAGGGCTAGGCTATGGCTACACCTTC
cdr3_aa: CASSPEPGLGYGYTF

v_call: TRBV7-2
d_call: TRBD2
clone_size: .
j_call: TRBJ2-5
cdr3_nt: TGTGCCAGCAGCGCTTCTAGCGGGAGATTTGAGACCCAGTACTTC
cdr3_aa: CASSASSGRFETQYF

v_call: TRBV5-1
d_call: .
clone_size: .
j_call: TRBJ2-3
cdr3_nt: TGCGCCAGCAGCTTTACTAGGGCCACAGATACGCAGTATTTT
cdr3_aa: CASSFTRATDTQYF

v_call: TRBV4-1
d_call: TRBD1
clone_size: once
j_call: TRBJ1-2
cdr3_nt: TGCGCCAGCAGCCGCACCGGGACAGGGGAAGGGGGCTACACCTTC
cdr3_aa: CASSRTGTGEGGYTF

v_call: TRBV9
d_call: .
clone_size: .
j_call: TRBJ2-2
cdr3_nt: TGTGCCAGCAGCGTAGAAGGGAGCACCGGGGAGCTGTTTTTT
cdr3_aa: CASSVEGSTGELFF

v_call: TRBV7-8
d_call: TRBD1
clone_size: .
j_call: TRBJ1-1
cdr3_nt: TGTGCCAGCAGCGCCGGAATTTGGGGACAGGGGCACACTGAAGCTTTCTTT
cdr3_aa: CASSAGIWGQGHTEAFF

v_call: TRBV27
d_call: TRBD1
clone_size: .
j_call: TRBJ2-5
cdr3_nt: TGTGCCAGCAGTTTGATGGGACAGGGTAAGGAGACCCAGTACTTC
cdr3_aa: CASSLMGQGKETQYF

v_call: TRBV20-1
d_call: .
clone_size: .
j_call: TRBJ2-2
cdr3_nt: TGCAGTGCTAGTGACAGAACCGGGGAGCTGTTTTTT
cdr3_aa: CSASDRTGELFF

v_call: TRBV6-5
d_call: .
clone_size: .
j_call: TRBJ2-3
cdr3_nt: TGTGCCAGCAGTTACGGGCAGATGGGAGATACGCAGTATTTT
cdr3_aa: CASSYGQMGDTQYF

v_call: TRBV19
d_call: TRBD1
clone_size: .
j_call: TRBJ2-1
cdr3_nt: TGTGCCAGTAGTATAGGGACAGGCAATGAGCAGTTCTTC
cdr3_aa: CASSIGTGNEQFF

v_call: TRBV6-5
d_call: TRBD1
clone_size: .
j_call: TRBJ1-2
cdr3_nt: TGTGCCAGCAGTCCCCGACAGGGGCACTATGGCTACACCTTC
cdr3_aa: CASSPRQGHYGYTF

v_call: TRBV30
d_call: TRBD1
clone_size: .
j_call: TRBJ1-2
cdr3_nt: TGTGCCTGGAGCTTGGACAGGGGCTATGGCTACACCTTC
cdr3_aa: CAWSLDRGYGYTF

v_call: TRBV9
d_call: .
clone_size: .
j_call: TRBJ2-5
cdr3_nt: TGTGCCAGCAGCGTAGAATTTTCAGACCAAGAGACCCAGTACTTC
cdr3_aa: CASSVEFSDQETQYF

v_call: TRBV9
d_call: TRBD1
clone_size: few
j_call: TRBJ2-5
cdr3_nt: TGTGCCAGCAGCGTAGCGGGACAGCTTGGAGAGACCCAGTACTTC
cdr3_aa: CASSVAGQLGETQYF

v_call: TRBV30
d_call: .
clone_size: .
j_call: TRBJ1-5
cdr3_nt: TGTGCCTGGAGTAACAGGGACAATCAGCCCCAGCATTTT
cdr3_aa: CAWSNRDNQPQHF

v_call: TRBV5-6
d_call: .
clone_size: once
j_call: TRBJ1-3
cdr3_nt: TGTGCCAGCAGCTTGATGAGGGCTGGAAACACCATATATTTT
cdr3_aa: CASSLMRAGNTIYF

v_call: TRBV10-2
d_call: TRBD1
clone_size: .
j_call: TRBJ1-4
cdr3_nt: TGCGCCAGCAGTGAGTCGGTGACAGGGGGTGAAAAACTGTTTTTT
cdr3_aa: CASSESVTGGEKLFF

v_call: TRBV29-1
d_call: .
clone_size: once
j_call: TRBJ1-1
cdr3_nt: TGCAGCGTTGAAGCTTTAGCTGAAGCTTTCTTT
cdr3_aa: CSVEALAEAFF

v_call: TRBV7-9
d_call: .
clone_size: .
j_call: TRBJ1-6
cdr3_nt: TGTGCCAGCAACTGGGATCGGGATTATTCACCCCTCCACTTT
cdr3_aa: CASNWDRDYSPLHF

v_call: TRBV7-2
d_call: .
clone_size: .
j_call: TRBJ1-2
cdr3_nt: TGTGCCAGCAGCCAACGGACAGTCGGCGGGGGCTACACCTTC
cdr3_aa: CASSQRTVGGGYTF

v_call: TRBV27
d_call: .
clone_size: .
j_call: TRBJ2-7
cdr3_nt: TGTGCCAGCAGTTTAAGGGGCGGGACCACCACTTTCACTTACGAGCAGTACTTC
cdr3_aa: CASSLRGGTTTFTYEQYF

v_call: TRBV7-2
d_call: TRBD2
clone_size: .
j_call: TRBJ2-3
cdr3_nt: TGTGCCAGCAGCTTAGCGCCTAGCGGGGCAGGAGCAGATACGCAGTATTTT
cdr3_aa: CASSLAPSGAGADTQYF

v_call: TRBV5-4
d_call: .
clone_size: .
j_call: TRBJ2-6
cdr3_nt: TGTGCCAGCAGTCTGGACACGAGATACTCTGGGGCCAACGTCCTGACTTTC
cdr3_aa: CASSLDTRYSGANVLTF

v_call: TRBV12-3/TRBV12-4
d_call: .
clone_size: .
j_call: TRBJ2-2
cdr3_nt: TGTGCCAGCACCACACAGGGTACCGGGGAGCTGTTTTTT
cdr3_aa: CASTTQGTGELFF

v_call: TRBV9
d_call: .
clone_size: once
j_call: TRBJ2-2
cdr3_nt: TGTGCCAGCAGCGTAGATGGCGGGAACACCGGGGAGCTGTTTTTT
cdr3_aa: CASSVDGGNTGELFF

v_call: TRBV12-3/TRBV12-4
d_call: .
clone_size: .
j_call: TRBJ2-7
cdr3_nt: TGTGCCAGCAGGCGGACACCTTCCTACGAGCAGTACTTC
cdr3_aa: CASRRTPSYEQYF

v_call: TRBV29-1
d_call: .
clone_size: .
j_call: TRBJ1-2
cdr3_nt: TGCAGCGCACTATTACAGGGTATCTATGGCTACACCTTC
cdr3_aa: CSALLQGIYGYTF

v_call: TRBV5-4
d_call: .
clone_size: .
j_call: TRBJ1-1
cdr3_nt: TGTGCCAGCAGCGGGGAGAGTCGTCTAGCTTTCTTT
cdr3_aa: CASSGESRLAFF

v_call: TRBV14
d_call: .
clone_size: .
j_call: TRBJ2-7
cdr3_nt: TGTGCCAGCAGCCAAGATTCGGGGAGCTCCTACGAGCAGTACTTC
cdr3_aa: CASSQDSGSSYEQYF

v_call: TRBV7-2
d_call: TRBD2
clone_size: .
j_call: TRBJ2-1
cdr3_nt: TGTGCCAGCAGCTTGCGGGAGGGGTCCTACAATGAGCAGTTCTTC
cdr3_aa: CASSLREGSYNEQFF

v_call: TRBV19
d_call: TRBD2
clone_size: .
j_call: TRBJ2-3
cdr3_nt: TGTGCCAGTAGTCTAGCGGGACACACAGATACGCAGTATTTT
cdr3_aa: CASSLAGHTDTQYF

v_call: TRBV28
d_call: .
clone_size: .
j_call: TRBJ1-1
cdr3_nt: TGTGCCAGCAGTTTAGTTCGGGGCACTGAAGCTTTCTTT
cdr3_aa: CASSLVRGTEAFF

v_call: TRBV5-1
d_call: TRBD1
clone_size: .
j_call: TRBJ2-5
cdr3_nt: TGCGCCAGCAGCTTGGGTCAGGGGGCTTCCCAAGAGACCCAGTACTTC
cdr3_aa: CASSLGQGASQETQYF

v_call: TRBV5-1
d_call: TRBD1
clone_size: .
j_call: TRBJ1-2
cdr3_nt: TGCGCCAGCAGCTCAACGAACAGGGGCTATGGCTACACCTTC
cdr3_aa: CASSSTNRGYGYTF

v_call: TRBV5-1
d_call: .
clone_size: .
j_call: TRBJ1-2
cdr3_nt: TGCGCCAGCAGCTTGGCCCAGGATGGCTACACCTTC
cdr3_aa: CASSLAQDGYTF

v_call: TRBV5-1
d_call: .
clone_size: .
j_call: TRBJ2-4
cdr3_nt: TGCGCCAGCAGCATCAGCCCTACGGAGAACATTCAGTACTTC
cdr3_aa: CASSISPTENIQYF

v_call: TRBV9
d_call: .
clone_size: .
j_call: TRBJ1-5
cdr3_nt: TGTGCCAGCTTGGAAACTACAGGGAAACAGCCCCAGCATTTT
cdr3_aa: CASLETTGKQPQHF

v_call: TRBV4-2
d_call: .
clone_size: .
j_call: TRBJ2-7
cdr3_nt: TGTGCCAGCAGCCAAGTGGGGGGTTCCTACGAGCAGTACTTC
cdr3_aa: CASSQVGGSYEQYF

v_call: TRBV15
d_call: TRBD1
clone_size: .
j_call: TRBJ2-7
cdr3_nt: TGTGCCACCAGCAGAGATCTTTTTCGGAAGTGGGGACAGGGGGCCTACGAGCAGTACTTC
cdr3_aa: CATSRDLFRKWGQGAYEQYF

v_call: TRBV19
d_call: TRBD1
clone_size: .
j_call: TRBJ2-2
cdr3_nt: TGTGCCAGTCAAAAACCGGGACAGGGGAGGACCGGGGAGCTGTTTTTT
cdr3_aa: CASQKPGQGRTGELFF

v_call: TRBV10-3
d_call: .
clone_size: .
j_call: TRBJ2-2
cdr3_nt: TGTGCCATCAGTGAGCCGGGTGGAGGGGCGAACACCGGGGAGCTGTTTTTT
cdr3_aa: CAISEPGGGANTGELFF

v_call: TRBV29-1
d_call: TRBD1
clone_size: .
j_call: TRBJ2-6
cdr3_nt: TGCAGCGTTGCGAACAGGGGGCGGTCTCCTGGGGCCAACGTCCTGACTTTC
cdr3_aa: CSVANRGRSPGANVLTF